This TCR beta chain is from a study of T-cell reconstitution after alpha-beta-depleted transplantation in children. Study-level results: Elevated TCRbeta diversity at day 60 was traced, in some patients, to surviving recipient T cells and thymic progenitors. Where alpha-beta T cells came from about two months after transplant was reportedly several hundred expanded graft clones.

CDR3 length: 15 amino acids. The germline CDR1 and CDR2 sequences are SGHTA and FQGNSA. Between the trimmed V and J ends, which lost 1 base and 2 bases, there was a span of 11 bases. This clonotype was observed many times. What it binds is unknown. Unique molecular identifiers were used in preparing the TCRbeta library. A single record per CDR3 protein comes from TCRdb applying MiXCR to the PCR reads. The sample includes under 250,000 distinct CDR3 sequences, about 7% seen only once; the top ten take 5% to 6.5%. This receptor was taken from a boy aged 2-15 years with acute lymphoblastic leukemia, due to receive a stem cell transplant. The source material was PBMCs, sampled before TCRalphabeta/CD19-depleted stem cell transplant. V gene TRBV7-2 combines with J gene TRBJ2-5; possibly TRBD2 for D (5 bases). The CDR3 spells CASSLVSGRQETQYF. For the CDR3, the DNA is TGTGCCAGCAGCTTAGTAAGCGGCCGTCAAGAGACCCAGTACTTC. Based on the CDR3 plus reference TRBV7-2 and TRBJ2-5, the full variable domain is GAGVSQSPSNKVTEKGKDVELRCDPISGHTALYWYRQSLGQGLEFLIYFQGNSAPDKSGLPSDRFSAERTGGSVSTLTIQRTQQEDSAVYLCASSLVSGRQETQYFGPGTRLLVL.